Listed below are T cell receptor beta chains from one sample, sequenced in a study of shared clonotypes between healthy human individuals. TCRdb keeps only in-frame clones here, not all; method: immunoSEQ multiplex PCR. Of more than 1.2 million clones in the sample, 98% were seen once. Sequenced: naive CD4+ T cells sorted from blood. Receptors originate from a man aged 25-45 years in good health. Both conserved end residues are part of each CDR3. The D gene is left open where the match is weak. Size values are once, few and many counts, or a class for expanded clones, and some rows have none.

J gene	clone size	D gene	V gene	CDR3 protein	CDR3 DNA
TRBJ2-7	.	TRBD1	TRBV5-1	CASSRLSTGVSYEQYF	TGCGCCAGCAGCCGTTTATCTACAGGGGTCTCCTACGAGCAGTACTTC
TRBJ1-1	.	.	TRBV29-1	CSAPLGGRGTEAFF	TGCAGCGCTCCGCTCGGGGGAAGAGGCACTGAAGCTTTCTTT
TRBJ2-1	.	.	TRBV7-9	CASSLMQGANNEQFF	TGTGCCAGCAGCTTGATGCAGGGAGCAAACAATGAGCAGTTCTTC
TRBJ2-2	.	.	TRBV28	CASIVSGAPGELFF	TGTGCCAGCATCGTTTCGGGGGCGCCCGGGGAGCTGTTTTTT
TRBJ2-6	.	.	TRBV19	CASGVSGANVLTF	TGTGCCAGTGGGGTCTCTGGGGCCAACGTCCTGACTTTC
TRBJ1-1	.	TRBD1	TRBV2	CASGYRDRNTEAFF	TGTGCCAGCGGCTACCGGGACAGAAACACTGAAGCTTTCTTT
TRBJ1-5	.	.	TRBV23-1	CASSQPQDSNQPQHF	TGCGCCAGCAGTCAACCACAGGATAGCAATCAGCCCCAGCATTTT
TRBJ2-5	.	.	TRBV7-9	CASSLGRTYQETQYF	TGTGCCAGCAGCTTGGGACGGACGTACCAAGAGACCCAGTACTTC
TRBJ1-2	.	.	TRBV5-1	CASSLGSDTVYGYTF	TGCGCCAGCAGCTTAGGGTCGGATACTGTCTATGGCTACACCTTC
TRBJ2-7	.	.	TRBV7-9	CASNKRPDSYEQYF	TGTGCCAGCAACAAGAGACCGGATTCCTACGAGCAGTACTTC
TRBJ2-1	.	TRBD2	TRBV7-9	CASPPTGGENEQFF	TGTGCCAGCCCCCCAACGGGAGGGGAAAATGAGCAGTTCTTC
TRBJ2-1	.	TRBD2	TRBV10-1	CASSEGLAGYNEQFF	TGCGCCAGCAGTGAGGGACTAGCGGGATACAATGAGCAGTTCTTC
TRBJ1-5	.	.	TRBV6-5	CASSSLGEGGGQPQHF	TGTGCCAGCAGTTCCCTCGGGGAGGGGGGTGGTCAGCCCCAGCATTTT
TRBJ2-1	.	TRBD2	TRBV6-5	CASKGLAGAYEQFF	TGTGCCAGCAAGGGTCTAGCGGGAGCTTATGAGCAGTTCTTC
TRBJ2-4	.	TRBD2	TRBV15	CATAGEIAKNIQYF	TGTGCCACCGCGGGGGAAATAGCCAAAAACATTCAGTACTTC
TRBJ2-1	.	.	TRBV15	CATSREVWASEREQFF	TGTGCCACCAGCAGAGAAGTTTGGGCTAGTGAGCGTGAGCAGTTCTTC
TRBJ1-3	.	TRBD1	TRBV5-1	CASSWGTVGSGNTIYF	TGCGCCAGCAGCTGGGGGACAGTGGGTTCTGGAAACACCATATATTTT
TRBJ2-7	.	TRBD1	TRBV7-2	CASSSDRGYYEQYF	TGTGCCAGCAGCTCGGACAGGGGATACTACGAGCAGTACTTC
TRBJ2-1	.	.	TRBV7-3	CASSLTGSYNEQFF	TGTGCCAGCAGCTTGACCGGGTCCTACAATGAGCAGTTCTTC
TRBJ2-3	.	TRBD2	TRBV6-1	CASSASLAGVTDTQYF	TGTGCCAGCAGTGCCAGCCTAGCGGGAGTCACAGATACGCAGTATTTT
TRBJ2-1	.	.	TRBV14	CASSQDTGSLNEQFF	TGTGCCAGCAGCCAAGATACGGGATCTCTAAATGAGCAGTTCTTC
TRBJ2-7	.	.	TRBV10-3	CAISPSYEQYF	TGTGCCATCAGTCCCTCCTACGAGCAGTACTTC
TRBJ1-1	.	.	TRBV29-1	CSVEGTPAGFGEAFF	TGCAGCGTTGAAGGCACCCCCGCGGGGTTTGGTGAAGCTTTCTTT
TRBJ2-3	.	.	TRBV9	CASSVEPGGHSTDTQYF	TGTGCCAGCAGCGTTGAACCCGGGGGTCATAGCACAGATACGCAGTATTTT
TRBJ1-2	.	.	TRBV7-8	CASSQTRVGSYGYTF	TGTGCCAGCAGTCAAACCCGCGTGGGTTCCTATGGCTACACCTTC
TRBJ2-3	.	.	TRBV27	CASLSVGGVTDTQYF	TGTGCCAGCCTTAGCGTGGGGGGCGTCACAGATACGCAGTATTTT
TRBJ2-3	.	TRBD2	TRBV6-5	CASSYRGVSGTDTQYF	TGTGCCAGCAGCTACCGGGGGGTTAGCGGTACAGATACGCAGTATTTT
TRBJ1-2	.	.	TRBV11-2	CASSPPGLGVYTF	TGTGCCAGCAGCCCCCCGGGGCTGGGAGTCTACACCTTC
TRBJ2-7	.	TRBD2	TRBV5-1	CASSQSELAGEDKQYF	TGCGCCAGCAGCCAAAGCGAACTAGCGGGAGAGGATAAGCAGTACTTC
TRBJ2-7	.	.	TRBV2	CASSEKGPSYEQYF	TGTGCCAGCAGTGAAAAGGGGCCCTCCTACGAGCAGTACTTC
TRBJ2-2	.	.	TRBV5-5	CASSFSGSGELFF	TGTGCCAGCAGCTTCTCTGGGTCCGGGGAGCTGTTTTTT
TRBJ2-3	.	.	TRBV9	CASSVSMSYTDTQYF	TGTGCCAGCAGCGTATCCATGAGTTACACAGATACGCAGTATTTT
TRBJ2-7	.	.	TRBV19	CASSIDPGLSSYEQYF	TGTGCCAGTAGTATAGATCCGGGACTGAGCTCCTACGAGCAGTACTTC
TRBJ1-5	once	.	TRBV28	CASSLGGVQPQHF	TGTGCCAGCAGTTTAGGGGGCGTTCAGCCCCAGCATTTT
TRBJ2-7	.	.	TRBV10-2	CANSKGVADEQYF	TGCGCCAACTCTAAGGGGGTCGCGGACGAGCAGTACTTC
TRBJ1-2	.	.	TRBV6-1	CASLLGRGYGYTF	TGTGCCAGCCTCTTGGGTCGGGGCTATGGCTACACCTTC
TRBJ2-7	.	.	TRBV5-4	CASSLVLVPAGSSSYEQYF	TGTGCCAGCAGCTTGGTTCTTGTACCAGCAGGGTCTAGCTCCTACGAGCAGTACTTC
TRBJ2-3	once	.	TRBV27	CASSFWRGPGTDTQYF	TGTGCCAGCAGTTTCTGGAGAGGTCCTGGGACAGATACGCAGTATTTT
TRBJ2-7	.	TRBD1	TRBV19	CASRRSGTGGTYEQYF	TGTGCCAGCAGACGTTCCGGGACAGGGGGCACCTACGAGCAGTACTTC
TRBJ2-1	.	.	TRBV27	CASRDYYNEQFF	TGTGCCAGCAGGGACTACTACAATGAGCAGTTCTTC